This T cell receptor (beta chain) stems from a study of cytotoxic CD8 clonotypes in ibrutinib-treated CLL. The wider study: Once patients had received a median about eleven months of treatment, range 6 to 36, response samples were obtained.

This CDR3 spans 15 amino acids. Germline V CDR1 and CDR2: SGHNT, YENEEA. V was trimmed by 3 bases and J by 3 bases, leaving 12 bases between them. TCRdb keeps only in-frame clones here, not all; method: immunoSEQ multiplex PCR. The sample has approximately 280,000 clones, around 76% seen once. This TCR was recovered from a human donor with chronic lymphocytic leukemia. The material was PBMCs, obtained at disease progression, from a patient treated with ibrutinib. The rearrangement uses TRBV11-3 and TRBJ2-1, with D perhaps TRBD2 (5 bases). The CDR3 DNA follows: TGTGCCAGCAGCTTTCCATTCGCGGGCTACAATGAGCAGTTCTTC. It encodes CASSFPFAGYNEQFF.